In this sample, the clone carrying this TCR beta chain turned up a few times. The CDR3 consists of 14 residues. Trimming removed 5 bases from V and 1 base from J, with 11 bases in between. CDR1 SGHTA and CDR2 FQGNSA come from the germline V gene. These data come from a study of control samples from healthy donors and cancer patients. Sequenced by immunoSEQ multiplex PCR; TCRdb stores in-frame clones only, minus some. Of about 110,000 clones listed, approximately 84% were seen once; the top ten hold about 7%. The TCR sequence derives from a man younger than 35 in good health. The chain couples TRBV7-2 to TRBJ1-1; tentatively, D is TRBD1 (5 bases). Sequencing was performed on blood. The CDR3 bases are TGTGCCAGCAGCCCACAGGTCTCGAACACTGAAGCTTTCTTT. This encodes CASSPQVSNTEAFF. Drawing the rest from reference TRBV7-2 and TRBJ1-1, the complete variable domain is GAGVSQSPSNKVTEKGKDVELRCDPISGHTALYWYRQSLGQGLEFLIYFQGNSAPDKSGLPSDRFSAERTGGSVSTLTIQRTQQEDSAVYLCASSPQVSNTEAFFGQGTRLTVV.